Following are 8 T cell receptor beta chains from one sample sequenced in a study of blood T cell repertoires in COVID-19. The repertoire was sequenced with immunoSEQ multiplex PCR; TCRdb's copy has only in-frame clones and lacks some. Among a few hundred thousand clones, 80% to 90% were seen once, and the ten largest hold approximately 4%. Sequenced input: PBMCs or T cells enriched from blood (not recorded which). The receptors derive from a young woman who had recovered from COVID-19.

This clone was seen a single time. The gene calls are TRBV28 and TRBJ2-7; 7 nucleotides line up with TRBD1. CDR1 and CDR2 (germline): MDHEN, SYDVKM. The CDR3 contains 17 residues. V was pared by 4 bases and J by 0 bases, with 12 bases of the junction left unmatched. CDR3 region: CASSSPLLQGPSYEQYF. The CDR3 DNA sequence: TGTGCCAGCAGTTCCCCCCTCTTACAGGGGCCCTCCTACGAGCAGTACTTC.

In DNA form, the CDR3 reads TGTGCCAGCAGCCAAGATTTGGGACACGGCTACACCTTC. It yields the protein CASSQDLGHGYTF. The chain links TRBV3-1 (or the pseudogene TRBV3-2) to TRBJ1-2, with a possible D match to TRBD1 (6 bases). CDR1 LGHDT and CDR2 YNNKEL come from the germline V gene (reference sequence). With 0 bases removed from V and 8 bases from J, the gap between germline ends came to 10 bases. The CDR3 totals 13 residues.

V usage is TRBV28 and J usage is TRBJ1-5, with 9 nucleotides matching TRBD1. After removal of 3 bases from V and 7 bases from J, the junction contained 7 bases not matched to a gene. Per the germline V gene, CDR1 is MDHEN and CDR2 is SYDVKM. The CDR3 spans 15 residues. This chain's CDR3 is CASSFSGTGFQPQHF. CDR3 DNA sequence: TGTGCCAGCAGTTTCTCCGGGACAGGGTTCCAGCCCCAGCATTTT.

The chain has TRBV27 and TRBJ2-1, with 12 bases aligning to TRBD2. V lost 2 bases, J lost 8 bases, and 10 bases stayed unmatched. This CDR3 comprises 17 residues. CDR1 MNHEY and CDR2 SMNVEV come from the germline V gene (reference sequence). CDR3 sequence (DNA): TGTGCCAGCAGTTTAGGACTAGCGGGATGGACCTTCGATGAGCAGTTCTTC. Translated, it gives CASSLGLAGWTFDEQFF.

The rearrangement joins TRBV21-1 to TRBJ2-6; the table's TRBD2 call for D was not verified on the DNA. TRBV21-1 is labeled a pseudogene. This CDR3 has 20 residues. Here the CDR3 DNA reads TGTGCCAGCAGCCCGATCAACCAGCGGTCCTTACACCCTGGGGCCAACGTCCTGACTTTC. This sequence encodes CASSPINQRSLHPGANVLTF.

The chain employs TRBV11-2 and TRBJ1-5; D is undetermined. This CDR3 contains 16 residues. V was trimmed by 2 bases and J by 2 bases, leaving 13 bases between them. Germline loops: CDR1 SGHAT, CDR2 FQNNGV. The CDR3 DNA is TGTGCCAGCAGCTTATTTGAGGGTCTGGGCAATCAGCCCCAGCATTTT. The encoded protein is CASSLFEGLGNQPQHF.

The J gene is TRBJ1-3, the V gene TRBV20-1, with D uncertain. Trimming cost V 3 bases and J 4 bases, with 13 bases left between them. Germline loops: CDR1 DFQATT, CDR2 SNEGSKA (reference sequence). There are 14 residues in the CDR3. This chain's CDR3 is CSASRETRGNTIYF. CDR3 nucleotides: TGCAGTGCTAGTAGGGAGACGCGGGGAAACACCATATATTTT.

This chain joins TRBV28 and TRBJ1-2; 8 positions agree with TRBD1. Germline V gives CDR1 MDHEN, CDR2 SYDVKM. V dropped 2 bases and J dropped 2; count of bases not matched to a gene: 13. This CDR3 contains 18 residues. The CDR3 loop is CASSLLWPGQAANYGYTF. The CDR3 bases are TGTGCCAGCAGTTTACTATGGCCGGGACAGGCGGCCAACTATGGCTACACCTTC.